This section outlines one T cell receptor (beta chain) sequence together with its context. Its specificity is not known. These data come from a study of T-cell reconstitution after alpha-beta-depleted transplantation in children. Preparing the TCRbeta library involved the use of unique molecular identifiers. A single record per CDR3 protein comes from TCRdb applying MiXCR to the PCR reads. The table lists hundreds of thousands of distinct CDR3 sequences, around 10% of them singletons, with roughly a quarter in the top ten. Overall study findings and caveats: After one year, T-cell counts and TCRbeta diversity mostly came from new T cells. Elevated TCRbeta diversity at day 60 was traced, in some patients, to surviving recipient T cells and thymic progenitors. The study reportedly traced alpha-beta T cells about two months after transplant to several hundred expanded graft clones.

Germline lookup yields CDR1 SGHRS and CDR2 YFSETQ. This CDR3 has 14 residues. Deletions cut 6 bases from V and 4 bases from J, with 14 bases between. This receptor was taken from a male patient between 2 and 9 years old who had a stem cell transplant for chronic granulomatous disease, so the T cells may come from the graft donor. V is TRBV5-1 and J is TRBJ2-1; D not certain. Sequences were derived from peripheral blood, sampled 180 days after TCRalphabeta/CD19-depleted stem cell transplant. CDR3 nucleotide sequence: TGCGCCAGCATGGCGGTGATTGGTTACAATGAGCAGTTCTTC. Residues: CASMAVIGYNEQFF.